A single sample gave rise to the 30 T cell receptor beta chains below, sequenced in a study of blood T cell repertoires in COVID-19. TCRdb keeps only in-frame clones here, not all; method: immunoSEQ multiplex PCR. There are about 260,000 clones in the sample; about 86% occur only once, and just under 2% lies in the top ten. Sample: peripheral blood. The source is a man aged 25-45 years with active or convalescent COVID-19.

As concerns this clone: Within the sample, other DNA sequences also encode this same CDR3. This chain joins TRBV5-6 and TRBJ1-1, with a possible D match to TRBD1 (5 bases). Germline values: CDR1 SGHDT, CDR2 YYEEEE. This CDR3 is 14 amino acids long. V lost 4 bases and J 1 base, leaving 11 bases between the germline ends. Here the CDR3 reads CASSLGRGNTEAFF. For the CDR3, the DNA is TGTGCCAGCAGCCTGGGACGAGGGAACACTGAAGCTTTCTTT.

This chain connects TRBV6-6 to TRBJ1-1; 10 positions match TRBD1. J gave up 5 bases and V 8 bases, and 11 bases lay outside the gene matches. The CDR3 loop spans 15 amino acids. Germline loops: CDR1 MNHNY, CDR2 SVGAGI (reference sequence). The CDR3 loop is CASRTGQGPGTEAFF. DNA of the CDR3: TGTGCCAGCCGAACGGGACAGGGGCCCGGGACTGAAGCTTTCTTT.

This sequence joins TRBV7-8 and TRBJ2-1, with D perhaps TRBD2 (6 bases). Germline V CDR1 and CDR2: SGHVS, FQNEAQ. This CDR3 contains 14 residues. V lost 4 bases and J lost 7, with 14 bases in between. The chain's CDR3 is CASSSGGVLNEQFF. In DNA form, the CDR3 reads TGTGCCAGCAGCTCTGGCGGGGTTTTGAATGAGCAGTTCTTC.

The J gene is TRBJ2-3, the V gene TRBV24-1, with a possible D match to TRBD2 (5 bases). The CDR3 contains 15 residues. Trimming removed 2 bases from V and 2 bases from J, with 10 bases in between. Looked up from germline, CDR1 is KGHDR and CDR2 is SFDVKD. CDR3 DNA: TGTGCCACCAGTGATTACGGGGAATCCACAGATACGCAGTATTTT. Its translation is CATSDYGESTDTQYF.

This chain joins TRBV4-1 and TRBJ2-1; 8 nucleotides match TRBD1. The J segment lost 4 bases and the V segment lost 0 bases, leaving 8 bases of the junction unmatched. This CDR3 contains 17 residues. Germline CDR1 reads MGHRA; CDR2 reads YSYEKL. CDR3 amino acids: CASSQEVGRTGYNEQFF. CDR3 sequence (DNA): TGCGCCAGCAGCCAAGAAGTGGGTAGGACAGGGTACAATGAGCAGTTCTTC.

The CDR3 DNA follows: TGCAGTGCTAGTATCGGGGGGGAGACAGATACGCAGTATTTT. Amino acid sequence: CSASIGGETDTQYF. The J gene is TRBJ2-3, the V gene TRBV20-1; TRBD2 agrees at 8 bases. The CDR3 totals 14 residues. Germline values: CDR1 DFQATT, CDR2 SNEGSKA (reference sequence). V lost 3 bases and J lost 3; bases outside the gene matches: 5.

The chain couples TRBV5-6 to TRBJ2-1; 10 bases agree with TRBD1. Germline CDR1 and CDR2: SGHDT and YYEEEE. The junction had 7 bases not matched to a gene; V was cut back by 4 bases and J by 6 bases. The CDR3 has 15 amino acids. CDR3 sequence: CASSAGQGTFNEQFF. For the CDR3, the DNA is TGTGCCAGCAGCGCGGGACAGGGGACGTTCAATGAGCAGTTCTTC.

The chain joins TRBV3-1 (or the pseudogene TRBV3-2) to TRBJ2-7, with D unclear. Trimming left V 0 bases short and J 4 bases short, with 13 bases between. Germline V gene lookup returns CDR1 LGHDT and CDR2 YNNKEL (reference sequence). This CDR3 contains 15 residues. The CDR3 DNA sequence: TGTGCCAGCAGCCAAGATCTTGTCAGAAATTACGAGCAGTACTTC. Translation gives CASSQDLVRNYEQYF.

The DNA for the CDR3 is TGCGCCAGCTCGCGAACCCCTGGAATGGAGGAGACCCAGTACTTC. Encoded protein: CASSRTPGMEETQYF. The chain joins TRBV5-1 to TRBJ2-5; D unclear. From germline, CDR1 is SGHRS and CDR2 YFSETQ. The V gene lost 7 bases and the J gene lost 5 bases, with 21 bases spanning the gap. The CDR3 consists of 15 residues.

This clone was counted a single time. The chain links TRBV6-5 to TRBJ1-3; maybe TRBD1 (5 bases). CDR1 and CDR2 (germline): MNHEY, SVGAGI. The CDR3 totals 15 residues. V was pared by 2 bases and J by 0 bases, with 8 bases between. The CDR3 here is CASSYQGFSGNTIYF. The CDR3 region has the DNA TGTGCCAGCAGTTACCAGGGTTTCTCTGGAAACACCATATATTTT.

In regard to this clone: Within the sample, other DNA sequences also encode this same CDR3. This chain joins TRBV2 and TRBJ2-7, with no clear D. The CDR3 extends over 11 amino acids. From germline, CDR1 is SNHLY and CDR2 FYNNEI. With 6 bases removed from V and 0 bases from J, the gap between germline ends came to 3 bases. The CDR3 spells CASSYSYEQYF. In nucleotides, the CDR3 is TGTGCCAGCAGCTACTCCTACGAGCAGTACTTC. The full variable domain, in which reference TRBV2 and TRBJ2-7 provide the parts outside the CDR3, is EPEVTQTPSHQVTQMGQEVILRCVPISNHLYFYWYRQILGQKVEFLVSFYNNEISEKSEIFDDQFSVERPDGSNFTLKIRSTKLEDSAMYFCASSYSYEQYFGPGTRLTVT.

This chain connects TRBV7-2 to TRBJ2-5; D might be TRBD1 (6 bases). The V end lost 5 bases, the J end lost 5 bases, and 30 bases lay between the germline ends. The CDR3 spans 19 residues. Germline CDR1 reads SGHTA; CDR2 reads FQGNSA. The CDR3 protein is CASSRQVRVDRIPTETQYF. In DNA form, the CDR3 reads TGTGCCAGCAGCCGCCAGGTCCGGGTAGACAGGATTCCAACGGAGACCCAGTACTTC.

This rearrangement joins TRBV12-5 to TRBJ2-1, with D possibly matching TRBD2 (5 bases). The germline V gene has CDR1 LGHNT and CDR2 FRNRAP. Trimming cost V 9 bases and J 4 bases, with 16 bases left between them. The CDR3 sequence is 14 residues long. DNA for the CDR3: TGTGCTAGCACCCCATCAGCGGAGTACAATGAGCAGTTCTTC. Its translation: CASTPSAEYNEQFF.

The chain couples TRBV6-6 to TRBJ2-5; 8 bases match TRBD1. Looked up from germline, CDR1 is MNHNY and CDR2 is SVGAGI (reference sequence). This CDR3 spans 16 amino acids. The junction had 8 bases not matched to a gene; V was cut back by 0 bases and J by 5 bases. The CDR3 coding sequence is TGTGCCAGCAGTTACTCCGGACAGGGAGGAAGCGAGACCCAGTACTTC. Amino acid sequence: CASSYSGQGGSETQYF.

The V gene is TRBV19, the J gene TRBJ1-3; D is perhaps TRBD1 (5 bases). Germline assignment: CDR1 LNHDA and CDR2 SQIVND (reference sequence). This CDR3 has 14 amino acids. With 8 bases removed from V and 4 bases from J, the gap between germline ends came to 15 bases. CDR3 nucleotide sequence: TGTGCCAGTGGACCCTGGGGCGAAGGAAACACCATATATTTT. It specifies CASGPWGEGNTIYF.

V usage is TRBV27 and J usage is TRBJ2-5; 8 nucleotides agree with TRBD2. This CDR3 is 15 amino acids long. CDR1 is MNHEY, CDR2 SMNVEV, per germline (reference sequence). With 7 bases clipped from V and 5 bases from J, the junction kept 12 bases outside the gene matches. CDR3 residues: CASNLRGGGPETQYF. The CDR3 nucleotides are TGTGCCAGCAACCTCCGGGGGGGCGGTCCGGAGACCCAGTACTTC.

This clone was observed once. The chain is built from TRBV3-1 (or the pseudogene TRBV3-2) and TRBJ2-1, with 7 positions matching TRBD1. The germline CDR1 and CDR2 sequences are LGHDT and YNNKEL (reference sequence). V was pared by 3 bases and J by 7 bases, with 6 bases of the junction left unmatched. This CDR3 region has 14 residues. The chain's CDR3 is CASSQGRQGNEQFF. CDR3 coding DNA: TGTGCCAGCAGCCAGGGCCGACAGGGTAATGAGCAGTTCTTC.

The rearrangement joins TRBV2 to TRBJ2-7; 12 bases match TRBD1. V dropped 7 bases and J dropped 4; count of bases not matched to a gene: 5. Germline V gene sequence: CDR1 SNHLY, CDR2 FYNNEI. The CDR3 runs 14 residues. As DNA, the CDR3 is TGTGCCAGCAAGGGACAGGGGGCCTTGTACGAGCAGTACTTC. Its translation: CASKGQGALYEQYF.

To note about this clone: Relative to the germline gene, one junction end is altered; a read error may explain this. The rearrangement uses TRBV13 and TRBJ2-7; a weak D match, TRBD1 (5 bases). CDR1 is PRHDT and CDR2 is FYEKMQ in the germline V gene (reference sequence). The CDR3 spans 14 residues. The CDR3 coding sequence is TGTGCCAGCAGTTCCGATATTTTGGCCCCGGACATAGACTTC. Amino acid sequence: CASSSDILAPDIDF.

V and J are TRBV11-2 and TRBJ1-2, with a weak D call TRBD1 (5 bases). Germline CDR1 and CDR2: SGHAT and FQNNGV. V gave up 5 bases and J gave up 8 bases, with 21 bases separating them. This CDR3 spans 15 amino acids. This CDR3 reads CASSRERGLMEGYTF. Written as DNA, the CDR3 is TGTGCCAGCAGCCGAGAAAGGGGCCTAATGGAGGGCTACACCTTC.

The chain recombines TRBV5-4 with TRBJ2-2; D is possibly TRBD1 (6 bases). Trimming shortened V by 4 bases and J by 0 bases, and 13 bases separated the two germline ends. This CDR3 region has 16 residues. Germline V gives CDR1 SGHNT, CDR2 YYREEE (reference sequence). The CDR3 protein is CASSPSRGPNTGELFF. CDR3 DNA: TGTGCCAGCAGCCCCTCCAGGGGCCCGAACACCGGGGAGCTGTTTTTT.

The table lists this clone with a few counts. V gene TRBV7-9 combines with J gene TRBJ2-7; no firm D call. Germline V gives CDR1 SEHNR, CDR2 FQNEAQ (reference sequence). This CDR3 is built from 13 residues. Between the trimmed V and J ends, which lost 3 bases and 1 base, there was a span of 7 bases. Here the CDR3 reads CASSFSSSYEQYF. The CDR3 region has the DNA TGTGCCAGCAGCTTTAGTTCGTCCTACGAGCAGTACTTC.

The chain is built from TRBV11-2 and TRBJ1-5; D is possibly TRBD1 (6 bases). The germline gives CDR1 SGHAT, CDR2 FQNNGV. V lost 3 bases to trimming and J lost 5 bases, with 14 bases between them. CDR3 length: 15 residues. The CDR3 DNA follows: TGTGCCAGCAGCTTGTCCGGACAGATCCATCAGCCCCAGCATTTT. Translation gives CASSLSGQIHQPQHF.

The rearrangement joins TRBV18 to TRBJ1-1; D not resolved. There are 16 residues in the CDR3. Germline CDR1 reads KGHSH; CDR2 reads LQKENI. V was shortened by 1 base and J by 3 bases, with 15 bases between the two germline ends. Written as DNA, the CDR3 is TGTGCCAGCTCACCACGAGGAGACGGAGGCTACACTGAAGCTTTCTTT. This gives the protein CASSPRGDGGYTEAFF.

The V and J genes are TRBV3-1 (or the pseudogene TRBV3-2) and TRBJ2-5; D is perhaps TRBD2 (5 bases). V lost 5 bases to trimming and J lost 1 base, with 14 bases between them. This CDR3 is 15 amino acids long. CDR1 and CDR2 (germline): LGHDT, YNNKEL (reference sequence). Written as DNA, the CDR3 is TGTGCCAGCAGCAATAACCGGGGTTCCCAAGAGACCCAGTACTTC. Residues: CASSNNRGSQETQYF.

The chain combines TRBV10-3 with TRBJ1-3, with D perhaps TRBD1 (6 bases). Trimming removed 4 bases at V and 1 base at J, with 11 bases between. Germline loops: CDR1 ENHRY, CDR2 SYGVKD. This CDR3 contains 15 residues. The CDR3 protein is CAISGGGRSGNTIYF. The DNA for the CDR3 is TGTGCCATCAGTGGAGGGGGTCGATCTGGAAACACCATATATTTT.

The DNA for the CDR3 is TGTGCCAGTAGTACCTACGGACAGGCCAATCAGCCCCAGCATTTT. Translating it yields CASSTYGQANQPQHF. The rearrangement links TRBV19 to TRBJ1-5; 7 nucleotides align to TRBD1. CDR3 length: 15 amino acids. Germline CDR1 and CDR2: LNHDA and SQIVND (reference sequence). The J segment lost 3 bases and the V segment lost 4 bases, leaving 6 bases of the junction unmatched.

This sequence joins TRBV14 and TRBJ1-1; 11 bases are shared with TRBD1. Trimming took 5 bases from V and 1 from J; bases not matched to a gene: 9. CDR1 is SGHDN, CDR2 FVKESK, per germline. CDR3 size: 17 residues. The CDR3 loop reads CASSNRDRGFGNTEAFF. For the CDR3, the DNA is TGTGCCAGCAGCAACCGGGACAGGGGGTTCGGGAACACTGAAGCTTTCTTT. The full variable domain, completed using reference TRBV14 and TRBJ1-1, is EAGVTQFPSHSVIEKGQTVTLRCDPISGHDNLYWYRRVMGKEIKFLLHFVKESKQDESGMPNNRFLAERTGGTYSTLKVQPAELEDSGVYFCASSNRDRGFGNTEAFFGQGTRLTVV.

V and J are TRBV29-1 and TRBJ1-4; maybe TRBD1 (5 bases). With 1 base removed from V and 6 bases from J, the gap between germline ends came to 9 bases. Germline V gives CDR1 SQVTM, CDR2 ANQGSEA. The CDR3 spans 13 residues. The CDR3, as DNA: TGCAGCGTTGAAGGGGGCAGCGATGAAAAACTGTTTTTT. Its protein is CSVEGGSDEKLFF.

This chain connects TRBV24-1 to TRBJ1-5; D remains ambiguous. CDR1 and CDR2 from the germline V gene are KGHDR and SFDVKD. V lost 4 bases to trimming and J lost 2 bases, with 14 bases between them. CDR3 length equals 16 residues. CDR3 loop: CATSEVRSSGNQPQHF. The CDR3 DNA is TGTGCCACCAGTGAGGTGAGGAGTTCGGGCAATCAGCCCCAGCATTTT.